This T cell receptor (beta chain) was documented in a study of blood T cell repertoires in COVID-19 (dated by TCRdb to 2019 to 2021). Looking at the study overall: The collaborator samples originated in the United States, Italy and Spain and spanned the acute and convalescent phases of COVID-19. The material from the prospective study consisted of cDNA or gDNA derived from T cells, B-cell-depleted T cells, or PBMCs. Deeply sampled blood TCRbeta repertoires from subjects exposed to, actively infected with, or recovered from COVID-19 were included in the dataset. The repertoires were made available in a free public database intended to serve as a resource for research on the immune response to SARS-CoV-2. The samples were drawn from the first 160 participants of the ongoing ImmuneRACE study and from 1,254 subjects provided by 6 global collaborators. A de-identified subject ID, COVID-19 status, age in years and sex were almost always included in the sample metadata. HLA class I and class II types, where available, came from metadata supplied by the sample provider rather than from assay-based typing.

TCRbeta CDR3 regions were amplified from genomic DNA using the immunoSEQ Assay, a bias-controlled multiplex PCR. The authors' pipeline ran thus. Nucleated cell counts per sample were estimated from amplification of reference gene primers within the assay. To quantify the absolute abundance of each unique TCRbeta CDR3 rearrangement, sequence reads were collapsed and filtered. For each sample, productive Simpson clonality was calculated as the square root of Simpson's diversity index over productive rearrangements. In its TCRdb copy, this immuneACCESS table keeps in-frame sequences only and misses some clones. Where compared with another copy, unresolved V genes explain less than half of these, and the others have no known cause. That table gives V, J and clone size, and the DNA gave D and trimming. In this sample the table shows approximately 160,000 clones, 80% to 90% of which occur a single time. 3.6% of the sample comes from the top ten.

From the germline V gene, CDR1 is KGHDR and CDR2 is SFDVKD. V has 4 bases trimmed and J has 3 bases trimmed; junction bases matching no gene number 7. The CDR3 covers 17 residues, taking in both the cysteine and the phenylalanine. Only the CDR3 portion is preserved as DNA: 51 bases, with reading frame beginning at the first base. As to this clone: No antigen is known for it. Base qualities are not provided; no much larger clone lies one nucleotide away.

Summary of the overall study and its limitations: The amount of clinical and demographic metadata varied by source and participant and was provided uncurated.

In the prospective study, participants were about 18 to 95 years old, resided in about two dozen geographic areas of the United States, and were enrolled through a virtual design. To assign participants to cohorts, the prospective study relied on clinical history that participants themselves reported in a screening survey and a study questionnaire. Mobile phlebotomists in the prospective study collected whole blood, serum and a nasopharyngeal or oropharyngeal swab from every participant. Over an approximately two-month period, participants in the prospective study had the option of providing additional blood draws and questionnaires. Prospective study blood samples were shipped either frozen or at room temperature before DNA extraction.

The sample was PBMCs or T cells enriched from blood (not recorded which). This TCR came from a woman aged 45-59 years in a cohort exposed to, infected with or recovered from COVID-19 (not recorded which). The chain is assembled from TRBV24-1 and TRBJ1-3, with 11 bases matching TRBD1. The nucleotide sequence is TGTGCCACCAGTGACCACGGACAGGGGGCTGTTGGAAACACCATATATTTT. Translated, it gives CATSDHGQGAVGNTIYF.